Presented here are 17 T cell receptor beta chains from one specimen sequenced in a study of blood T cell repertoires in COVID-19. Sequenced by immunoSEQ multiplex PCR; TCRdb stores in-frame clones only, minus some. The sample has 150,000 to 200,000 clones, approximately 83% seen once. The sample taken for sequencing was peripheral blood. Receptors were obtained from a woman aged 40 to 49 with COVID-19, enrolled during active disease.

V and J are TRBV2 and TRBJ2-2, with 10 bases aligning to TRBD2. Trimming cost V 1 base and J 2 bases; bases outside gene matches: 4. Germline CDR1 reads SNHLY; CDR2 reads FYNNEI. The CDR3 is made up of 17 amino acids. The CDR3 loop is CASSEVRLAGNTGELFF. The CDR3 DNA is TGTGCCAGCAGTGAAGTAAGACTAGCGGGCAACACCGGGGAGCTGTTTTTT. Supplemented by reference TRBV2 and TRBJ2-2, the full variable domain reads EPEVTQTPSHQVTQMGQEVILRCVPISNHLYFYWYRQILGQKVEFLVSFYNNEISEKSEIFDDQFSVERPDGSNFTLKIRSTKLEDSAMYFCASSEVRLAGNTGELFFGEGSRLTVL.

This clone was counted a few times. The chain employs TRBV7-6 and TRBJ2-1, with D possibly matching TRBD2 (6 bases). This CDR3 spans 15 amino acids. CDR1 SGHVS and CDR2 FNYEAQ come from the germline V gene. Between the trimmed V and J ends, which lost 3 bases and 5 bases, there was a span of 14 bases. In DNA, the CDR3 is TGTGCCAGCAGCTTCCTTCAGGGAGGCGACAATGAGCAGTTCTTC. This gives the protein CASSFLQGGDNEQFF.

The gene calls are TRBV15 and TRBJ1-5; D gene ambiguous. Looked up from germline, CDR1 is LNHNV and CDR2 is YYDKDF (reference sequence). The CDR3 runs to 14 residues. V lost 0 bases to trimming and J lost 0 bases, with 3 bases between them. The CDR3 nucleotides are TGTGCCACCAGCAGAGATAATAGCAATCAGCCCCAGCATTTT. It encodes CATSRDNSNQPQHF.

The chain carries TRBV10-1 and TRBJ2-1; 12 nucleotides agree with TRBD2. The CDR3 sequence is 14 residues long. After removal of 5 bases from V and 7 bases from J, the junction contained 3 bases not matched to a gene. Germline CDR1 reads WNHNN; CDR2 reads SYGVQD (reference sequence). CDR3 sequence reads: CASSWTSGANEQFF. The CDR3 DNA reads as TGCGCCAGCAGTTGGACTAGCGGGGCTAATGAGCAGTTCTTC.

This chain connects TRBV10-3 to TRBJ1-2; D not certain. This CDR3 region has 13 residues. The V and J ends lost 4 bases and 7 bases respectively, with 13 bases between them. The germline CDR1 and CDR2 sequences are ENHRY and SYGVKD. Here the CDR3 reads CAISVRVSLGYTF. The DNA for the CDR3 is TGTGCCATCAGTGTTCGGGTGTCTCTTGGCTACACCTTC.

The rearrangement links TRBV6-2 or TRBV6-3 to TRBJ2-3; TRBD2 might be the D (6 bases). The CDR3 covers 16 residues. Trimming removed 4 bases at V and 7 bases at J, with 21 bases between. From germline, CDR1 is MNHEY and CDR2 SVGEGT. CDR3 in amino acids: CASSLSIGQGGNTQYF. CDR3 nucleotides: TGTGCCAGCAGTTTGTCTATTGGGCAGGGCGGGAATACGCAGTATTTT.

The chain joins TRBV3-1 (or the pseudogene TRBV3-2) to TRBJ2-4; 7 bases are a match to TRBD2. CDR1 and CDR2 (germline): LGHDT, YNNKEL (reference sequence). There are 19 residues in the CDR3. Trimming cost V 1 base and J 3 bases; bases outside gene matches: 15. For the CDR3, the DNA is TGTGCCAGCAGCCAAGTGCGGGAGAGATCAAAAAAATACAAAAACATTCAGTACTTC. Protein sequence: CASSQVRERSKKYKNIQYF.

The chain links TRBV12-3 or TRBV12-4 to TRBJ1-2; D ambiguous. The CDR3 is made up of 10 amino acids. V was clipped by 8 bases and J by 8 bases, with 9 bases between them. The CDR3 region is CASGLGGYTF. The CDR3 nucleotides read TGTGCCAGCGGACTCGGGGGCTACACCTTC.

The J gene is TRBJ2-1, the V gene TRBV5-4, with 10 positions matching TRBD1. The junction had 11 bases not matched to a gene; V was cut back by 4 bases and J by 4 bases. Germline V gene sequence: CDR1 SGHNT, CDR2 YYREEE (reference sequence). There are 17 residues in the CDR3. DNA of the CDR3: TGTGCCAGCAGCCCCGTTAGGGGACAGGGGCCTTACAATGAGCAGTTCTTC. Its translation is CASSPVRGQGPYNEQFF.

The chain recombines TRBV19 with TRBJ2-7; D remains ambiguous. This CDR3 is 14 amino acids long. Looked up from germline, CDR1 is LNHDA and CDR2 is SQIVND (reference sequence). With 5 bases removed from V and 3 bases from J, the gap between germline ends came to 14 bases. The CDR3 here is CASSGNVYSYEQYF. In nucleotides, the CDR3 is TGTGCCAGTAGTGGAAACGTTTACAGCTACGAGCAGTACTTC.

The V call is TRBV11-3, the J call TRBJ1-1, with 7 nucleotides matching TRBD1. From germline, CDR1 is SGHNT and CDR2 YENEEA. The CDR3 is 15 amino acids. V dropped 4 bases and J dropped 5; count of bases not matched to a gene: 10. CDR3 sequence reads: CASSSSHRGGTEAFF. In DNA, the CDR3 is TGTGCCAGCAGCTCCTCACACAGGGGCGGGACTGAAGCTTTCTTT.

The rearrangement uses TRBV28 and TRBJ2-1; D is possibly TRBD2 (6 bases). Germline-derived CDR1 and CDR2 are MDHEN and SYDVKM. Trimming removed 8 bases at V and 6 bases at J, with 17 bases between. This CDR3 region has 14 residues. CDR3 region: CASGVSGGVNEQFF. CDR3 nucleotide sequence: TGTGCCAGCGGAGTGAGCGGAGGGGTCAATGAGCAGTTCTTC.

This sequence joins TRBV6-4 and TRBJ1-1; the D gene is possibly TRBD1 (5 bases). The CDR3 has 14 residues. Germline V gene data show CDR1 as MRHNA and CDR2 as SNTAGT. V lost 2 bases to trimming and J lost 2 bases, with 9 bases between them. CDR3 region: CASSDRRGNTEAFF. CDR3 nucleotides: TGTGCCAGCAGTGACAGGAGGGGTAACACTGAAGCTTTCTTT.

CDR3 loop: CSVEGLADHNEQFF. The CDR3 coding sequence is TGCAGCGTTGAAGGACTAGCGGACCACAATGAGCAGTTCTTC. This chain uses TRBV29-1 with TRBJ2-1, with 9 nucleotides matching TRBD2. This CDR3 region has 14 residues. CDR1 and CDR2 (germline): SQVTM, ANQGSEA. Trimming removed 1 base from V and 5 bases from J; junction bases left unmatched: 3.

The chain joins TRBV14 to TRBJ1-1; D uncertain. Trimming shortened V by 0 bases and J by 6 bases, and 8 bases separated the two germline ends. The CDR3 consists of 13 residues. From germline, CDR1 is SGHDN and CDR2 FVKESK. CDR3: CASSQDQYAEAFF. The CDR3 bases are TGTGCCAGCAGCCAAGATCAGTACGCTGAAGCTTTCTTT.

The DNA of the CDR3 is TGTGCCAGCAGTTACTGGGGAGGGGGCTATGGCTACACCTTC. Its protein is CASSYWGGGYGYTF. This sequence joins TRBV6-5 and TRBJ1-2; possibly TRBD1 for D (6 bases). The CDR3 length is 14 residues. Trimming removed 1 base at V and 4 bases at J, with 10 bases between. The germline CDR1 and CDR2 sequences are MNHEY and SVGAGI.

The chain links TRBV3-1 (or the pseudogene TRBV3-2) to TRBJ2-5, with TRBD1 matching 7 bases. This CDR3 has 14 amino acids. Germline V lookup: CDR1 LGHDT, CDR2 YNNKEL (reference sequence). The V gene end was trimmed by 1 base and the J gene end by 7 bases; junction bases not matched to a gene: 6. The CDR3, as DNA: TGTGCCAGCAGCCAAGGGCACTACAGGGGGACCCAGTACTTC. Residues: CASSQGHYRGTQYF.